These T cell receptor beta chains were read from a single sample in a study of blood T cells in healthy people across ages. From the 5' RACE reads, TCRdb called clonotypes with MiXCR, one entry per CDR3 protein. This table holds 720,000 or so distinct CDR3 sequences, roughly 43% found once. The sample was blood. Receptors were obtained from a man older than 75 in good health. Both conserved end residues are part of each CDR3. D genes are given only for firm matches.

j_call | d_call | v_call | cdr3_length | cdr3_aa
TRBJ2-7 | TRBD2 | TRBV20-1 | 14 | CCAIAGVGGWEQYF
. | . | TRBV5-5 | 13 | CASSPLRTAEQYF
. | . | TRBV3-1 | 15 | CASSHPSVLGYEQYF
TRBJ1-5 | TRBD1 | TRBV12-3/TRBV12-4 | 15 | CASSRRQGGYQPQHF
TRBJ1-2 | TRBD1 | TRBV5-1 | 17 | CASSRDSSSTTLYGYTF
TRBJ2-1 | . | TRBV28 | 11 | CVSSLNYEQFF
TRBJ2-7 | . | TRBV28 | 12 | CASSARTYEQYF
TRBJ1-1 | TRBD1 | TRBV6-1 | 16 | CASRSFPGQLNTEAFF
TRBJ1-5 | TRBD1 | TRBV28 | 15 | CASSLTGAFNQPQHF
TRBJ1-2 | . | TRBV5-1 | 13 | CASGLDTRYGYTF
. | TRBD1 | TRBV7-9 | 13 | CASSHGTAYEQYF
TRBJ2-7 | TRBD2 | TRBV28 | 14 | CASSLRGGQSEQYF
TRBJ1-2 | . | TRBV3-1 | 13 | CASSQESQGGYTF
TRBJ1-2 | . | TRBV20-1 | 12 | CSASDNNYGYTF
TRBJ1-1 | . | TRBV2 | 10 | CASSDAEAFF
TRBJ2-5 | . | TRBV6-2/TRBV6-3 | 14 | CASSWRIGGETQYF
TRBJ1-5 | . | TRBV28 | 14 | CASSPIDWNQPQHF
TRBJ1-5 | . | TRBV9 | 13 | CASSTRTNQPQHF
TRBJ2-2 | . | TRBV20-1 | 12 | CSARFQTGELFF
TRBJ2-7 | . | TRBV2 | 15 | CASSGPRQEHYEQYF
TRBJ1-6 | . | TRBV14 | 15 | CASSQDPCLGSPLHF
TRBJ2-3 | . | TRBV12-3/TRBV12-4 | 14 | CASSYPRGSDAQYF
TRBJ2-7 | TRBD1 | TRBV7-2 | 14 | CASSKQGSDYEQYF
TRBJ1-1 | . | TRBV18 | 14 | CASSPKQLNTEAFF
TRBJ2-2 | TRBD2 | TRBV7-2 | 16 | CASSSKSGGAPGELFF
TRBJ1-5 | . | TRBV19 | 14 | CASRLVNSNRPQHF
TRBJ2-5 | . | TRBV20-1 | 13 | CSAGGTLQETQYF
TRBJ2-1 | . | TRBV5-1 | 15 | CASSAPETSPSGRFF
TRBJ1-2 | TRBD1 | TRBV2 | 16 | CASSEARQGAGYGYTF
TRBJ1-5 | . | TRBV12-3/TRBV12-4 | 15 | CASSLRVSGGQPQHF
TRBJ2-4 | TRBD2 | TRBV27 | 17 | CASSRRVTSGGRNEQYF